The 16 T cell receptor beta chains below all came from one sample that was sequenced in a study of CD8+ T cells in alopecia areata (dated by TCRdb to 2016 to 2018). Library prep was done by the immunoSEQ multiplex PCR assay. For TCR sequencing, RNA was extracted from every sample and reverse transcribed into cDNA to serve as template. What TCRdb holds here is the immuneACCESS table cut down to in-frame rearrangements. Part of the clones is not present; checked against another copy, under half of the missing clones reflect an unresolved V gene, and the others are unexplained. Present in this sample are 160,000 or so clones, about 70% of which were seen just once. The ten most abundant clones make up around 10% of the sample. According to the study, the label for this sample's time point signals: baseline before oral tofacitinib. Sequenced here: CD8+ T cells sorted from blood, sampled at week 0. These receptors all come from a human donor with alopecia areata.

The genes are TRBV5-1 and TRBJ1-5; tentatively, D is TRBD1 (5 bases). The CDR3 is 13 amino acids. Trimming took off 0 bases at V and 7 bases at J, with 8 bases between the two ends. Looked up from germline, CDR1 is SGHRS and CDR2 is YFSETQ. The CDR3 DNA follows: TGCGCCAGCAGCTTGGCCGGGGACCAGCCCCAGCATTTT. Protein: CASSLAGDQPQHF.

V and J are TRBV10-2 and TRBJ2-1; TRBD1 or TRBD2 may be the D gene (5 bases each). The length of the CDR3 is 11 residues. Germline CDR1 and CDR2: WSHSY and SAAADI. Trimming left V 2 bases short and J 9 bases short, with 5 bases between. In DNA, the CDR3 is TGCGCCAGCAGTGAGGGGGGTGAGCAGTTCTTC. Translating it yields CASSEGGEQFF.

This clone was seen only a few times. The genes are TRBV6-5 and TRBJ2-5; 10 bases fit TRBD1. V trimming: 4 bases; J trimming: 5 bases; junction bases outside the gene matches: 4. CDR1 is MNHEY, CDR2 SVGAGI, per germline. The CDR3 length is 14 residues. The CDR3 region has the DNA TGTGCCAGCAGTTCGGGACAGGGGTGGGAGACCCAGTACTTC. Its protein is CASSSGQGWETQYF.

This clone was picked up one time. The chain is built from TRBV4-1 and TRBJ1-1, with D unclear. CDR3 length equals 15 residues. Germline CDR1 MGHRA, CDR2 YSYEKL. The V end was cut by 4 bases, the J end by 0 bases, with 12 bases between. The CDR3 here is CASSLRGGMNTEAFF. The CDR3 DNA follows: TGCGCCAGCAGCCTGAGAGGCGGCATGAACACTGAAGCTTTCTTT.

The chain has TRBV13 and TRBJ2-2; possibly TRBD1 for D (6 bases). Per germline, CDR1 PRHDT and CDR2 FYEKMQ (reference sequence). The CDR3 has 13 residues. The germline V and J ends were trimmed by 7 bases and 4 bases, with 10 bases remaining between them. CDR3 sequence: CASTQGPTGELFF. The CDR3 nucleotides are TGTGCCAGCACGCAGGGGCCCACCGGGGAGCTGTTTTTT. The whole variable domain, remainder taken from reference TRBV13 and TRBJ2-2, is AAGVIQSPRHLIKEKRETATLKCYPIPRHDTVYWYQQGPGQDPQFLISFYEKMQSDKGSIPDRFSAQQFSDYHSELNMSSLELGDSALYFCASTQGPTGELFFGEGSRLTVL.

Regarding this clone: The junction shows a germline mismatch at one end, possibly a read error. The same CDR3 also results from other DNA sequences found in this sample. V and J are TRBV4-1 and TRBJ1-5, with D possibly TRBD1 on 5 matching bases. From germline, CDR1 is MGHRA and CDR2 YSYEKL. This CDR3 comprises 17 residues. Here the CDR3 DNA reads TGCGCCAGCAGCGAAGAAGCCCGGGAGAGGGGTAATCAGCCCCAGCATTTT. It translates to CASSEEARERGNQPQHF.

This rearrangement joins TRBV4-1 to TRBJ2-5, with 7 bases matching TRBD1. V dropped 3 bases and J dropped 9; count of bases not matched to a gene: 13. Per the germline V gene, CDR1 is MGHRA and CDR2 is YSYEKL. The CDR3 is 15 amino acids. CDR3 in DNA: TGCGCCAGCAGCCAGGCCGGGACAGCCCTAAGGGCCCAGTACTTC. It yields the protein CASSQAGTALRAQYF.

V and J are TRBV6-1 and TRBJ2-3; D not resolved. The CDR3 is made up of 12 amino acids. Trimming cost V 7 bases and J 6 bases, with 11 bases left between them. Germline V gives CDR1 MNHNS, CDR2 SASEGT. Here the CDR3 reads CASKEGGDTQYF. The DNA of the CDR3 is TGTGCCAGCAAAGAAGGTGGTGATACGCAGTATTTT.

The chain joins TRBV6-1 to TRBJ1-1; weak D call: TRBD1 (5 bases). V was trimmed by 5 bases and J by 0 bases, leaving 13 bases between them. Germline CDR1 MNHNS, CDR2 SASEGT. The CDR3 covers 15 residues. The CDR3: CASSFRDGVNTEAFF. CDR3 coding DNA: TGTGCCAGCAGTTTCAGGGACGGCGTGAACACTGAAGCTTTCTTT.

The chain uses TRBV4-1 and TRBJ1-5, with 8 bases aligning to TRBD1. V lost 1 base and J lost 6; bases outside the gene matches: 2. CDR1 is MGHRA and CDR2 is YSYEKL in the germline V gene. This CDR3 has 14 residues. CDR3: CASSQGTGLQPQHF. Written as DNA, the CDR3 is TGCGCCAGCAGCCAAGGGACAGGGCTTCAGCCCCAGCATTTT.

This rearrangement joins TRBV27 to TRBJ2-1; 9 positions agree with TRBD2. The V and J ends lost 5 bases and 6 bases, in that order; junction bases with no gene match: 8. There are 15 residues in the CDR3. Germline lookup yields CDR1 MNHEY and CDR2 SMNVEV (reference sequence). CDR3 protein: CASSVLPAGGNEQFF. The CDR3 region has the DNA TGTGCCAGCAGTGTTCTGCCAGCGGGGGGCAATGAGCAGTTCTTC.

This clone was detected only a few times. The V gene is TRBV15, the J gene TRBJ1-4; TRBD1 agrees at 8 bases. In germline, CDR1 is LNHNV, CDR2 YYDKDF (reference sequence). J gave up 8 bases and V 1 base, and 9 bases lay outside the gene matches. This CDR3 spans 16 amino acids. The CDR3 is CATSRGSQGAKEKLFF. The DNA of the CDR3 is TGTGCCACCAGCAGAGGTTCTCAGGGGGCGAAAGAAAAACTGTTTTTT.

The gene calls are TRBV14 and TRBJ2-7; D is ambiguous. The CDR3 is 11 residues long. Trimming left V 4 bases short and J 3 bases short, with 4 bases between. The germline V gene has CDR1 SGHDN and CDR2 FVKESK. The CDR3 DNA reads TGTGCCAGCAGCCTCGTCTACGAGCAGTACTTC. It is translated as CASSLVYEQYF.

The J gene is TRBJ2-1, the V gene TRBV29-1; 12 nucleotides align to TRBD2. V lost 6 bases, J lost 7 bases, and 7 bases stayed unmatched. Germline assignment: CDR1 SQVTM and CDR2 ANQGSEA. CDR3 size: 14 residues. CDR3 coding DNA: TGCAGCGTCGTACTAGCGGGGGGACGGAATGAGCAGTTCTTC. This encodes CSVVLAGGRNEQFF.

This clone occurred a few times. The chain recombines TRBV6-5 with TRBJ2-5; unclear D gene. V lost 5 bases and J lost 4, with 8 bases in between. Looked up from germline, CDR1 is MNHEY and CDR2 is SVGAGI. CDR3 size: 12 residues. CDR3 nucleotides: TGTGCCAGCAGTACAGTTCGAGAGACCCAGTACTTC. Translation gives CASSTVRETQYF.

This clone has more than one count but fewer than ten. The J gene is TRBJ1-2, the V gene TRBV7-9, with D possibly matching TRBD1 (5 bases). Germline CDR1 SEHNR, CDR2 FQNEAQ (reference sequence). Trimming stripped 2 bases from V and 6 bases from J, with 13 bases between. The CDR3 length is 14 residues. CDR3 nucleotides: TGTGCCAGCAGCTTACCAGGGATGGTCGATGGCTACACCTTC. Translating it yields CASSLPGMVDGYTF.